Below, 14 T cell receptor beta chains from the same sample are listed, as sequenced in a study of OX40 agonist ivuxolimab in advanced cancers. Libraries were prepared by immunoSEQ multiplex PCR; TCRdb keeps only in-frame clonotypes and omits some of them. Here the sample spans over 40,000 clones, less than 90% being singletons. This sample comprised CD4+ or CD8+ T cells sorted from blood, obtained in a trial of the OX40 agonist ivuxolimab. The receptors shown here come from an adult with an advanced solid tumor such as melanoma, head and neck, liver or kidney cancer.

The J gene is TRBJ2-7, the V gene TRBV11-2; 10 bases are a match to TRBD1. Germline CDR1 reads SGHAT; CDR2 reads FQNNGV. The CDR3 is made up of 15 amino acids. V gave up 5 bases and J gave up 4 bases; unmatched junction bases: 8. This CDR3 reads CASSQAGQGYYEQYF. The CDR3 DNA is TGTGCCAGCAGCCAAGCGGGACAGGGGTATTACGAGCAGTACTTC.

The chain uses TRBV6-6 and TRBJ1-1; D is undetermined. V lost 2 bases and J 10 bases, leaving 17 bases between the germline ends. CDR1 MNHNY and CDR2 SVGAGI come from the germline V gene (reference sequence). CDR3 length equals 14 residues. The CDR3 loop is CASSYPSEGLGAFF. CDR3 in DNA: TGTGCCAGCAGTTACCCTTCAGAGGGCCTGGGAGCTTTCTTT.

The chain joins TRBV19 to TRBJ2-1; a weak D match, TRBD2 (6 bases). Trimming removed 3 bases at V and 7 bases at J, with 10 bases between. This CDR3 spans 13 amino acids. The germline V gene has CDR1 LNHDA and CDR2 SQIVND (reference sequence). The CDR3 protein is CASSINSGNEQFF. CDR3 nucleotide sequence: TGTGCCAGTAGTATTAATAGCGGAAATGAGCAGTTCTTC.

DNA for the CDR3: TGTGCCAGTAGTTTGGCCTATGGCTACACCTTC. It is translated as CASSLAYGYTF. V usage is TRBV7-9 and J usage is TRBJ1-2; D uncertain. The CDR3 is made up of 11 amino acids. Germline values: CDR1 SEHNR, CDR2 FQNEAQ (reference sequence). Trimming took off 9 bases at V and 4 bases at J, with 9 bases between the two ends.

This clone was detected only a few times. The chain combines TRBV15 with TRBJ1-1; D not certain. The CDR3 contains 13 residues. The germline V gene encodes CDR1 LNHNV and CDR2 YYDKDF (reference sequence). Deletions cut 2 bases from V and 3 bases from J, with 7 bases between. The CDR3 here is CATSRRWDTEAFF. CDR3 in DNA: TGTGCCACCAGCAGACGGTGGGACACTGAAGCTTTCTTT.

The V gene is TRBV13, the J gene TRBJ2-5; 10 nucleotides line up with TRBD2. The CDR3 runs 15 residues. CDR1 and CDR2 from the germline V gene are PRHDT and FYEKMQ (reference sequence). Trimming at V came to 5 bases and at J to 1 base, leaving 4 bases not matched to a gene. The CDR3 DNA reads TGTGCCAGCAGCCGACGGACTAGCGGCCAAGAGACCCAGTACTTC. Translation: CASSRRTSGQETQYF.

This clone was observed a single time. This chain links TRBV10-3 with TRBJ2-1, with a weak D call TRBD1 (5 bases). This CDR3 has 17 amino acids. V lost 6 bases to trimming and J lost 7 bases, with 25 bases between them. In germline, CDR1 is ENHRY, CDR2 SYGVKD. The CDR3 DNA reads as TGTGCCATCAGCGACTCCACCTTAAGGGGCAGTTTGAATGAGCAGTTCTTC. Translating gives CAISDSTLRGSLNEQFF.

The gene calls are TRBV6-6 and TRBJ2-1; 8 bases match TRBD1. In germline, CDR1 is MNHNY, CDR2 SVGAGI (reference sequence). With 2 bases clipped from V and 6 bases from J, the junction kept 6 bases outside the gene matches. The CDR3 covers 15 residues. In DNA form, the CDR3 reads TGTGCCAGCAGTTACCGGCAGGGGGCCCGCAATGAGCAGTTCTTC. Translating it yields CASSYRQGARNEQFF.

This clone was observed a single time. V is TRBV19 and J is TRBJ2-1, with 12 nucleotides matching TRBD2. The germline V gene has CDR1 LNHDA and CDR2 SQIVND (reference sequence). CDR3 size: 17 residues. Unmatched junction bases numbered 11, after V lost 3 bases and J lost 8 bases. The CDR3 loop reads CASSIIPPSGRVYEQFF. The CDR3 DNA sequence: TGTGCCAGTAGTATTATCCCCCCTAGCGGGAGGGTCTATGAGCAGTTCTTC.

The rearrangement uses TRBV6-6 and TRBJ2-7; D not resolved. The CDR3 runs to 11 residues. Germline V gives CDR1 MNHNY, CDR2 SVGAGI (reference sequence). The V gene lost 8 bases and the J gene lost 5 bases, with 10 bases spanning the gap. The CDR3 here is CASSGSHEQYF. The CDR3, as DNA: TGTGCCAGCTCTGGATCCCACGAGCAGTACTTC.

This clone came up once. The chain has TRBV12-5 and TRBJ2-1; 13 bases agree with TRBD2. Germline values: CDR1 LGHNT, CDR2 FRNRAP. Trimming took 6 bases from V and 2 from J; bases not matched to a gene: 4. CDR3 size: 16 residues. DNA for the CDR3: TGTGCTAGTGGCAGGACTAGCGGGAGTACCTACAATGAGCAGTTCTTC. It yields the protein CASGRTSGSTYNEQFF. Full variable domain (outside the CDR3, taken from reference TRBV12-5 and TRBJ2-1): DARVTQTPRHKVTEMGQEVTMRCQPILGHNTVFWYRQTMMQGLELLAYFRNRAPLDDSGMPKDRFSAEMPDATLATLKIQPSEPRDSAVYFCASGRTSGSTYNEQFFGPGTRLTVL.

This clone came up a few times. The genes are TRBV7-8 and TRBJ2-7; 11 bases are a match to TRBD1. V lost 10 bases to trimming and J lost 6 bases; unmatched junction nucleotides: 11. Per the germline V gene, CDR1 is SGHVS and CDR2 is FQNEAQ. The CDR3 runs 14 residues. The chain's CDR3 is CATSLGQGVGEQYF. CDR3 DNA: TGTGCCACGAGCCTGGGACAGGGGGTGGGCGAGCAGTACTTC.

The rearrangement links TRBV7-9 to TRBJ2-3; D might be TRBD1 (5 bases). The V gene lost 5 bases and the J gene lost 0 bases, with 12 bases spanning the gap. CDR1 SEHNR and CDR2 FQNEAQ come from the germline V gene (reference sequence). This CDR3 contains 15 residues. The CDR3 loop is CASSPGQPSTDTQYF. CDR3 in DNA: TGTGCCAGCAGCCCCGGACAACCTAGCACAGATACGCAGTATTTT.

The chain couples TRBV11-1 to TRBJ2-5, with 13 bases identical to TRBD2. Germline lookup yields CDR1 SGHAT and CDR2 FQDESV (reference sequence). The CDR3 is made up of 17 amino acids. The V segment lost 1 base and the J segment 2 bases; nucleotides outside the gene matches: 4. This CDR3 is CASSLVPGLAGQETQYF. The CDR3 DNA reads as TGTGCCAGCAGCTTAGTCCCGGGACTAGCGGGGCAAGAGACCCAGTACTTC.